The 12 T cell receptor beta chains listed next were all sequenced from one sample in a study of Graves' ophthalmopathy and Graves' hyperthyroidism. Scientists amplified the TCR beta CDR3 regions from RNA transcripts. Investigators did first-round RT-PCR with HTBI primers, then second-round multiplex PCR. TCRdb ran MiXCR on the multiplex PCR reads and lists one entry per CDR3 protein. The sample carries about 220,000 distinct CDR3 sequences, 20% to 25% recorded once. Sequences were obtained from peripheral blood. These receptors all stem from a woman in her 50s with Graves' ophthalmopathy.

The CDR3 is CASSFRGKGQPQHF. CDR3 coding DNA: TGTGCCAGCAGTTTTCGGGGAAAGGGTCAGCCCCAGCATTTT. The chain employs TRBV12-3 or TRBV12-4 and TRBJ1-5; D not certain. Deletions cut 3 bases from V and 6 bases from J, with 12 bases between. There are 14 residues in the CDR3.

This clonotype was counted ten times or more. V is TRBV2 and J is TRBJ1-2, with a possible D match to TRBD1 (6 bases). V was clipped by 1 base and J by 4 bases, with 10 bases between them. Germline-derived CDR1 and CDR2 are SNHLY and FYNNEI. The CDR3 loop spans 14 amino acids. In nucleotides, the CDR3 is TGTGCCAGCAGTGAAGACAGGGTGTCCTATGGCTACACCTTC. This translates into CASSEDRVSYGYTF.

This clonotype was seen many times. The chain carries TRBV6-5 and TRBJ2-7, with 10 positions matching TRBD1. The V and J ends lost 6 bases and 6 bases, in that order; junction bases with no gene match: 11. CDR1 and CDR2 from the germline V gene are MNHEY and SVGAGI. There are 15 residues in the CDR3. The CDR3 DNA reads as TGTGCCAGCAGATCCACCGGGACAGGGGCTGGCGAGCAGTACTTC. Its translation is CASRSTGTGAGEQYF.

V gene TRBV5-1 combines with J gene TRBJ2-7, with TRBD1 matching over 12 bases. The V gene's germline CDR1 is SGHRS and CDR2 YFSETQ. The CDR3 loop spans 16 amino acids. The junction had 9 bases not matched to a gene; V was cut back by 3 bases and J by 5 bases. The CDR3: CASSSFRDRGRNEQYF. The CDR3 nucleotides are TGCGCCAGCAGCTCATTCCGGGACAGGGGGCGAAACGAGCAGTACTTC.

This clonotype has ten or more counts. The CDR3 reads CSVGGLWSETQYF. The CDR3 DNA follows: TGCAGCGTCGGGGGGCTGTGGTCAGAGACCCAGTACTTC. The genes are TRBV29-1 and TRBJ2-5; possible D gene TRBD2, 7 bases. V lost 6 bases and J 4 bases, leaving 15 bases between the germline ends. This CDR3 comprises 13 residues. Germline CDR1 SQVTM, CDR2 ANQGSEA.

This clonotype was observed many times. The chain employs TRBV18 and TRBJ2-5; D is unresolved. V lost 1 base, J lost 4 bases, and 10 bases lay in between. This CDR3 has 14 amino acids. Germline-derived CDR1 and CDR2 are KGHSH and LQKENI. The CDR3 DNA is TGTGCCAGCTCACCACTCAGTGGCCCAGAGACCCAGTACTTC. Translated: CASSPLSGPETQYF.

This clonotype came up many times. This rearrangement joins TRBV28 to TRBJ2-7; D is unclear. V lost 1 base and J 1 base, leaving 8 bases between the germline ends. The CDR3 sequence is 14 residues long. Germline CDR1 reads MDHEN; CDR2 reads SYDVKM. The CDR3: CASSLLGQSYEQYF. The CDR3 bases are TGTGCCAGCAGTTTATTAGGGCAATCCTACGAGCAGTACTTC.

This clonotype was seen at least ten times. This chain connects TRBV6-2 or TRBV6-3 to TRBJ2-7; D gene ambiguous. The CDR3 is 13 amino acids. Germline-derived CDR1 and CDR2 are MNHEY and SVGEGT. Trimming took 0 bases from V and 4 from J, leaving 7 bases between them. CDR3 sequence (DNA): TGTGCCAGCAGTTACTCCACTATTTACGAGCAGTACTTC. Translation gives CASSYSTIYEQYF.

This clonotype showed up many times. The V and J genes are TRBV5-6 and TRBJ2-7; 10 bases align to TRBD2. This CDR3 has 19 amino acids. V dropped 0 bases and J dropped 3; count of bases not matched to a gene: 15. In germline, CDR1 is SGHDT, CDR2 YYEEEE. This chain's CDR3 is CASSLVASGSSPYYYEQYF. In nucleotides, the CDR3 is TGTGCCAGCAGCTTGGTGGCTAGCGGGAGTTCCCCCTACTACTACGAGCAGTACTTC.

This clonotype was observed many times. The rearrangement links TRBV29-1 to TRBJ1-3; D is possibly TRBD1 (6 bases). CDR3 length: 14 amino acids. Germline V gene lookup returns CDR1 SQVTM and CDR2 ANQGSEA. V lost 2 bases and J 3 bases, leaving 11 bases between the germline ends. The CDR3 reads CSVETRGGGNTIYF. The CDR3 region has the DNA TGCAGCGTTGAAACCAGGGGAGGTGGAAACACCATATATTTT.

In its sample, this clonotype was seen many times. CDR3 region: CASSKRQGGKAFF. As DNA, the CDR3 is TGTGCCAGTAGTAAGAGACAGGGAGGGAAAGCTTTCTTT. The chain joins TRBV19 to TRBJ1-1, with 7 bases aligning to TRBD1. The CDR3 runs 13 residues. The junction had 8 bases not matched to a gene; V was cut back by 4 bases and J by 9 bases. Germline lookup yields CDR1 LNHDA and CDR2 SQIVND (reference sequence).

This clonotype was detected many times. At one end, the junction sequence differs from germline, possibly due to a read error. The CDR3 sequence: CASSSYRDRRF. CDR3 bases: TGTGCCAGCAGTTCGTACCGGGACCGCCGCTTC. The chain carries TRBV28 and TRBJ2-7; D is tentatively TRBD1 or TRBD2 (5 bases each). Germline V gives CDR1 MDHEN, CDR2 SYDVKM. The CDR3 length is 11 residues.